Listed here are 12 T cell receptor beta chains from one sample, sequenced in a study of shared clonotypes between healthy human individuals. Repertoires were generated with immunoSEQ multiplex PCR, while TCRdb's copy carries only in-frame clones and drops some. This sample has around 100,000 clones, with around 71% found just once. Material for sequencing was memory CD8+ T cells sorted from blood. Indicated subset: CD45RO+ cells pooled with CCR7-negative TemRA cells. Receptor source: a woman aged 30 to 39 in good health.

In DNA, the CDR3 is TGTGCCAGCAGAACTGGCGGGAGCAACGAGCAGTACTTC. Protein: CASRTGGSNEQYF. V gene TRBV6-1 combines with J gene TRBJ2-7; 7 bases line up with TRBD2. From germline, CDR1 is MNHNS and CDR2 SASEGT. Unmatched junction bases numbered 7, after V lost 6 bases and J lost 5 bases. The CDR3 covers 13 residues.

The CDR3 region is CASSFGSRGNEQFF. The CDR3 nucleotides are TGTGCCAGCAGCTTTGGTTCTAGGGGCAATGAGCAGTTCTTC. This chain uses TRBV7-6 with TRBJ2-1, with D perhaps TRBD1 (5 bases). The CDR3 contains 14 residues. Germline loops: CDR1 SGHVS, CDR2 FNYEAQ. Trimming took 3 bases from V and 6 from J, leaving 12 bases between them.

The gene calls are TRBV6-4 and TRBJ2-7; perhaps TRBD2 as D (6 bases). The CDR3 contains 17 residues. The germline CDR1 and CDR2 sequences are MRHNA and SNTAGT. V gave up 3 bases and J gave up 1 base, with 19 bases separating them. CDR3 amino acids: CASSESTAGRGSYEQYF. In DNA form, the CDR3 reads TGTGCCAGCAGTGAATCCACAGCTGGACGGGGGTCCTACGAGCAGTACTTC.

The chain is built from TRBV11-2 and TRBJ2-7, with D possibly TRBD1 on 6 matching bases. The germline V gene has CDR1 SGHAT and CDR2 FQNNGV. Deletions cut 2 bases from V and 3 bases from J, with 14 bases between. The CDR3 loop spans 15 amino acids. CDR3 in DNA: TGTGCCAGCAGCTTAACAGGGCATTATTTCTACGAGCAGTACTTC. Amino acids: CASSLTGHYFYEQYF.

The chain employs TRBV28 and TRBJ1-1; maybe TRBD1 (6 bases). This CDR3 has 16 amino acids. CDR1 is MDHEN, CDR2 SYDVKM, per germline. The V gene lost 0 bases and the J gene lost 4 bases, with 15 bases spanning the gap. The CDR3 region is CASSLWPGAQGTEAFF. The CDR3 DNA follows: TGTGCCAGCAGTTTATGGCCAGGGGCGCAGGGCACTGAAGCTTTCTTT.

This clone has a single count. The V call is TRBV6-1, the J call TRBJ2-7; no firm D call. Germline V gene sequence: CDR1 MNHNS, CDR2 SASEGT. V was clipped by 3 bases and J by 2 bases, with 8 bases between them. This CDR3 comprises 13 residues. The CDR3 sequence: CASSDAVTYEQYF. In DNA form, the CDR3 reads TGTGCCAGCAGTGATGCCGTCACCTACGAGCAGTACTTC.

This clone occurred a few times. This rearrangement joins TRBV15 to TRBJ1-3; no reliable D call. Germline V lookup: CDR1 LNHNV, CDR2 YYDKDF (reference sequence). V dropped 4 bases and J dropped 0 bases, with 22 bases sitting between them. CDR3 size: 19 residues. The CDR3 DNA is TGTGCCACCAGCAAGGGCGACGGGTCTATCCTTTTCTCTGGAAACACCATATATTTT. Amino acids: CATSKGDGSILFSGNTIYF.

The rearrangement uses TRBV7-8 and TRBJ1-2; 7 bases align to TRBD1. The CDR3 contains 13 residues. Trimming took 6 bases from V and 4 from J; bases not matched to a gene: 5. CDR1 SGHVS and CDR2 FQNEAQ come from the germline V gene. The CDR3 DNA sequence: TGTGCCAGCAGGTCAGACAGGGCCTATGGCTACACCTTC. Protein: CASRSDRAYGYTF.

This sequence joins TRBV15 and TRBJ2-3; perhaps TRBD2 as D (5 bases). Trimming stripped 9 bases from V and 2 bases from J, with 12 bases between. Per the germline V gene, CDR1 is LNHNV and CDR2 is YYDKDF (reference sequence). CDR3 size: 13 residues. CDR3 sequence (DNA): TGTGCCACTAGCGTCGTTTTCACAGATACGCAGTATTTT. Translated, it gives CATSVVFTDTQYF.

The chain uses TRBV7-6 and TRBJ1-4, with 7 bases lining up with TRBD1. The CDR3 has 15 residues. The junction had 5 bases not matched to a gene; V was cut back by 1 base and J by 6 bases. Germline V gives CDR1 SGHVS, CDR2 FNYEAQ. Written as DNA, the CDR3 is TGTGCCAGCAGCTTAGAAACAGGGGCGTATGAAAAACTGTTTTTT. Protein sequence: CASSLETGAYEKLFF.

The chain combines TRBV7-2 with TRBJ2-3, with 8 bases fitting TRBD2. V shed 3 bases and J 1 base; nucleotides not matched to a gene: 0. The CDR3 runs 14 residues. From germline, CDR1 is SGHTA and CDR2 FQGNSA. Written as DNA, the CDR3 is TGTGCCAGCAGCTTGGGACTAGGCACAGATACGCAGTATTTT. This encodes CASSLGLGTDTQYF.

This clone was seen a handful of times. The V call is TRBV19, the J call TRBJ1-1; D gene ambiguous. The CDR3 has 14 residues. Germline-derived CDR1 and CDR2 are LNHDA and SQIVND (reference sequence). V lost 2 bases and J lost 5, with 12 bases in between. The CDR3 bases are TGTGCCAGTAGTATATGGTCATTGGGGACTGAAGCTTTCTTT. This encodes CASSIWSLGTEAFF.